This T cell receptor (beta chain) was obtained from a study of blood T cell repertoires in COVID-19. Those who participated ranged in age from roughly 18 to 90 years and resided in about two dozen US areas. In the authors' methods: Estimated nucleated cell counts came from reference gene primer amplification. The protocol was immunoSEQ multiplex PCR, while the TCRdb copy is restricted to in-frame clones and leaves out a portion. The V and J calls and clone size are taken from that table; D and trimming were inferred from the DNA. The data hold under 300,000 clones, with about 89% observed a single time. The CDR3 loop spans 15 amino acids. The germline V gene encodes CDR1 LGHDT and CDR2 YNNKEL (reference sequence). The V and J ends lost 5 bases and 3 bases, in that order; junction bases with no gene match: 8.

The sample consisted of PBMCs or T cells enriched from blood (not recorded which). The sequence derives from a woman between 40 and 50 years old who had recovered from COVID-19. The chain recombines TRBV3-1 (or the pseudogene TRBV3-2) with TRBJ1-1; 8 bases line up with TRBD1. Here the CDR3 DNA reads TGTGCCAGCAGCGTCAGGGCAGGGGGCGACACTGAAGCTTTCTTT. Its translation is CASSVRAGGDTEAFF.